The entry below describes one TCR beta chain. Its matching antigen is unknown. These data belong to a study of T-cell memory formation after mild COVID-19. The overall study: TCR clustering was largely donor specific. Points from the study as a whole: Mainly in CM and EM were contracting CD4+ clones; CD8+ were in EMRA. Pre-infection memory contained some responding clones, which suggested that cross-reactive memory had joined.

CDR1 is SGHKS and CDR2 is YYEKEE in the germline V gene (reference sequence). Trimming took 1 base from V and 11 from J, leaving 12 bases between them. The CDR3 has 12 residues. TCRdb recomputed calls from the 5' RACE reads with MiXCR, one row per CDR3 protein. The repertoire consists of about 82,000 distinct CDR3 sequences, with over 10% occurring once and the leading ten covering 35% to 50%. The chain carries TRBV5-5 and TRBJ1-1; D not certain. The sequence was obtained from a young man who had mild COVID-19 (a few samples of this study predate the infection). Cell type and time point are not known. Sequenced input: PBMCs or a T cell subset sorted from them (not recorded which). CDR3 DNA: TGTGCCAGCAGCTTGTGGGGTGTTGAGGCTTTCTTT. Translating gives CASSLWGVEAFF.